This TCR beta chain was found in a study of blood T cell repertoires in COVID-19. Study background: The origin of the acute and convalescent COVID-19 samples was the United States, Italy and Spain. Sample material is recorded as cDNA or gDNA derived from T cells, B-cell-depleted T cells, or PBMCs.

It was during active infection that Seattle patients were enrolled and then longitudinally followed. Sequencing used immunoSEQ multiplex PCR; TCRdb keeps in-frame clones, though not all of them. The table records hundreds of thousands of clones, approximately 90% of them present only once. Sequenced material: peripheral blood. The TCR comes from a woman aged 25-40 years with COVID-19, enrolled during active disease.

CDR3 sequence reads: CASSLEGTSPPYEQYF. The CDR3, as DNA: TGTGCCAGCAGCTTAGAGGGGACTAGCCCCCCTTACGAGCAGTACTTC. J is TRBJ2-7 and V is TRBV7-2; TRBD2 matches 9 bases. CDR3 length: 16 amino acids. V lost 1 base, J lost 4 bases, and 8 bases stayed unmatched. Germline V gives CDR1 SGHTA, CDR2 FQGNSA.